Below are 26 T cell receptor beta chains sequenced from a single sample in a study of shared clonotypes between healthy human individuals (dated by TCRdb to the early 2020s). The library relied on the immunoSEQ multiplex PCR assay. TCRdb took this table from immuneACCESS and kept in-frame rearrangements with V and J called. Such tables lack part of the clones; where checked against another copy, unresolved V genes explain under half of the gap, and the rest is unexplained. Here the sample has around 560,000 clones; roughly 96% occur a single time. The leading ten clones occupy approximately 0.11% of the sample. For the CD8 naive samples, CD45RO-negative cells were positively selected for CCR7, yielding a CD45RA+CCR7+ population from which TemRA cells were excluded. The sample consisted of naive CD8+ T cells sorted from blood. Interpreted using the paper, the cell subset or site label stands for: CD45RA+CCR7+. The receptor set was obtained from a woman aged 25 to 45 in good health.

This chain links TRBV4-1 with TRBJ2-1, with a possible D match to TRBD1 (7 bases). This CDR3 region has 12 residues. Germline V gene sequence: CDR1 MGHRA, CDR2 YSYEKL. V lost 2 bases and J lost 10, with 9 bases in between. CDR3: CASSQPGGEQFF. CDR3 nucleotide sequence: TGCGCCAGCAGCCAACCAGGGGGGGAGCAGTTCTTC.

The chain couples TRBV5-1 to TRBJ2-1; D gene unclear. V was trimmed by 1 base and J by 3 bases, leaving 14 bases between them. CDR3 length equals 16 residues. Germline-derived CDR1 and CDR2 are SGHRS and YFSETQ. The CDR3, as DNA: TGCGCCAGCAGCTTGAAGTCTTTGTCTGGCTACAATGAGCAGTTCTTC. This translates into CASSLKSLSGYNEQFF.

The V and J genes are TRBV2 and TRBJ2-1; D is undetermined. V lost 8 bases, J lost 2 bases, and 13 bases lay in between. The CDR3 sequence is 14 residues long. Looked up from germline, CDR1 is SNHLY and CDR2 is FYNNEI. CDR3 in amino acids: CASRSGFTYNEQFF. DNA of the CDR3: TGTGCCAGCCGGTCCGGGTTTACCTACAATGAGCAGTTCTTC.

The rearrangement joins TRBV27 to TRBJ2-1; possible D gene TRBD2, 6 bases. The V and J ends lost 3 bases and 4 bases respectively, with 13 bases between them. The germline V gene encodes CDR1 MNHEY and CDR2 SMNVEV (reference sequence). The CDR3 extends over 15 amino acids. The CDR3 loop reads CASSLGQRVYNEQFF. As DNA, the CDR3 is TGTGCCAGCAGTTTGGGGCAGCGGGTTTACAATGAGCAGTTCTTC.

The chain has TRBV4-1 and TRBJ2-2; the D gene is possibly TRBD2 (5 bases). The length of the CDR3 is 13 residues. V was pared by 8 bases and J by 4 bases, with 11 bases between. Germline CDR1 reads MGHRA; CDR2 reads YSYEKL. CDR3 nucleotides: TGCGCCAGCGTCGAGCGGAGCACCGGGGAGCTGTTTTTT. This codes for CASVERSTGELFF.

The J gene is TRBJ2-1, the V gene TRBV11-3, with a possible D match to TRBD2 (5 bases). Germline values: CDR1 SGHNT, CDR2 YENEEA. Trimming pared 4 bases from V and 9 bases from J, leaving 10 bases between. This CDR3 is built from 12 residues. CDR3 region: CASSSLEGEQFF. CDR3 in DNA: TGTGCCAGCAGCTCTCTAGAGGGTGAGCAGTTCTTC.

V is TRBV27 and J is TRBJ2-3, with D perhaps TRBD1 (6 bases). Deletions cut 5 bases from V and 6 bases from J, with 15 bases between. CDR1 is MNHEY, CDR2 SMNVEV, per germline (reference sequence). This CDR3 spans 14 amino acids. CDR3 bases: TGTGCCAGCAGTCCGTGGACAGAGAGGGATACGCAGTATTTT. This gives the protein CASSPWTERDTQYF.

The CDR3 region is CATSRVMDQPQHF. The CDR3 DNA sequence: TGTGCCACCAGCAGGGTGATGGATCAGCCCCAGCATTTT. The rearrangement links TRBV15 to TRBJ1-5; D remains ambiguous. The germline gives CDR1 LNHNV, CDR2 YYDKDF (reference sequence). The CDR3 spans 13 residues. The ends were cut back, 3 bases at V and 5 bases at J, with 8 bases in the middle.

The chain couples TRBV4-1 to TRBJ2-5; maybe TRBD2 (5 bases). Germline-derived CDR1 and CDR2 are MGHRA and YSYEKL. The CDR3 extends over 13 amino acids. Trimming took 6 bases from V and 2 from J, leaving 10 bases between them. This chain's CDR3 is CASSPPGQETQYF. The DNA of the CDR3 is TGCGCCAGCAGTCCCCCGGGACAAGAGACCCAGTACTTC.

The chain links TRBV11-1 to TRBJ1-1; TRBD1 agrees at 7 bases. With 5 bases clipped from V and 1 base from J, the junction kept 7 bases outside the gene matches. The CDR3 extends over 15 amino acids. Germline CDR1 reads SGHAT; CDR2 reads FQDESV (reference sequence). CDR3 amino acids: CASSPPDRENTEAFF. The CDR3 region has the DNA TGTGCCAGCAGCCCACCTGACAGGGAGAACACTGAAGCTTTCTTT.

The rearrangement joins TRBV11-2 to TRBJ2-6, with D possibly being TRBD1 (5 bases). Trimming shortened V by 5 bases and J by 0 bases, and 8 bases separated the two germline ends. The V gene's germline CDR1 is SGHAT and CDR2 FQNNGV. CDR3 size: 15 residues. CDR3 nucleotide sequence: TGTGCCAGCAGCCCGACAGACTCTGGGGCCAACGTCCTGACTTTC. This translates into CASSPTDSGANVLTF. Supplemented by reference TRBV11-2 and TRBJ2-6, the full variable domain reads EAGVAQSPRYKIIEKRQSVAFWCNPISGHATLYWYQQILGQGPKLLIQFQNNGVVDDSQLPKDRFSAERLKGVDSTLKIQPAKLEDSAVYLCASSPTDSGANVLTFGAGSRLTVL.

This sequence joins TRBV5-6 and TRBJ2-5, with unresolved D. The length of the CDR3 is 13 residues. V was shortened by 2 bases and J by 5 bases, with 10 bases between the two germline ends. Germline V CDR1 and CDR2: SGHDT, YYEEEE. CDR3 in DNA: TGTGCCAGCAGCTTTCCGGGTCGGGAGACCCAGTACTTC. This sequence encodes CASSFPGRETQYF.

The J gene is TRBJ2-7, the V gene TRBV6-6; possibly TRBD2 for D (5 bases). V lost 2 bases, J lost 5 bases, and 13 bases lay in between. The CDR3 loop spans 14 amino acids. Germline CDR1 is MNHNY and CDR2 is SVGAGI (reference sequence). CDR3 coding DNA: TGTGCCAGCAGTTACACGGGAAGTGGCAACGAGCAGTACTTC. Amino acid sequence: CASSYTGSGNEQYF.

V gene TRBV5-6 combines with J gene TRBJ2-7, with TRBD2 matching over 10 bases. With V trimmed by 4 bases and J by 4 bases, 11 bases remained unmatched. This CDR3 has 16 residues. CDR1 is SGHDT, CDR2 YYEEEE, per germline. The CDR3 loop is CASSNAAAGGPYEQYF. The CDR3 coding sequence is TGTGCCAGCAGCAACGCGGCAGCGGGAGGGCCTTACGAGCAGTACTTC.

The chain couples TRBV13 to TRBJ2-2, with a possible D match to TRBD2 (6 bases). Per the germline V gene, CDR1 is PRHDT and CDR2 is FYEKMQ (reference sequence). The CDR3 totals 15 residues. Trimming left V 3 bases short and J 2 bases short, with 10 bases between. The CDR3 loop is CASSLEGINTGELFF. CDR3 nucleotides: TGTGCCAGCAGCTTGGAGGGCATTAACACCGGGGAGCTGTTTTTT.

The chain is built from TRBV9 and TRBJ1-2, with D possibly being TRBD1 (5 bases). The CDR3 has 14 residues. The V gene's germline CDR1 is SGDLS and CDR2 YYNGEE. V was clipped by 4 bases and J by 7 bases, with 17 bases between them. The CDR3 DNA follows: TGTGCCAGCAGCCCAAACGGGGGGGTTCTTGGCTACACCTTC. Amino acids: CASSPNGGVLGYTF.

V usage is TRBV5-4 and J usage is TRBJ1-2, with a tentative D call TRBD1 (5 bases). The ends were cut back, 3 bases at V and 4 bases at J, with 25 bases in the middle. Germline V gene data show CDR1 as SGHNT and CDR2 as YYREEE (reference sequence). This CDR3 comprises 18 residues. The DNA for the CDR3 is TGTGCCAGCAGCTGGGAATTGGGGACCCGGGGTGAGTTCTATGGCTACACCTTC. Encoded protein: CASSWELGTRGEFYGYTF. The variable domain in full, completed from reference TRBV5-4 and TRBJ1-2, reads ETGVTQSPTHLIKTRGQQVTLRCSSQSGHNTVSWYQQALGQGPQFIFQYYREEENGRGNFPPRFSGLQFPNYSSELNVNALELDDSALYLCASSWELGTRGEFYGYTFGSGTRLTVV.

The chain couples TRBV27 to TRBJ2-7, with D possibly TRBD2 on 6 matching bases. The ends were cut back, 6 bases at V and 3 bases at J, with 9 bases in the middle. Per the germline V gene, CDR1 is MNHEY and CDR2 is SMNVEV (reference sequence). CDR3 length: 12 residues. The CDR3 DNA is TGTGCCAGCAGAGGGGAGGACTACGAGCAGTACTTC. This translates into CASRGEDYEQYF.

The chain has TRBV15 and TRBJ2-3, with D possibly TRBD1 on 5 matching bases. Looked up from germline, CDR1 is LNHNV and CDR2 is YYDKDF (reference sequence). This CDR3 is built from 19 residues. With 0 bases removed from V and 0 bases from J, the gap between germline ends came to 19 bases. The CDR3 DNA reads TGTGCCACCAGCAGAGATCTGTTTATGGAGACAGCCAGCACAGATACGCAGTATTTT. This translates into CATSRDLFMETASTDTQYF.

V usage is TRBV19 and J usage is TRBJ2-5; 13 nucleotides align to TRBD2. The CDR3 runs 21 residues. Germline assignment: CDR1 LNHDA and CDR2 SQIVND (reference sequence). Losses at the gene ends were 5 bases for V and 3 bases for J; bases not matched to a gene: 21. This CDR3 is CASSPEYRLAGGWSGEETQYF. The CDR3 nucleotides read TGTGCCAGTAGTCCCGAGTACAGACTAGCGGGAGGATGGTCCGGGGAAGAGACCCAGTACTTC.

V gene TRBV19 combines with J gene TRBJ2-1, with a tentative D call TRBD1 (5 bases). The ends were cut back, 9 bases at V and 1 base at J, with 10 bases in the middle. Germline V gene data show CDR1 as LNHDA and CDR2 as SQIVND (reference sequence). CDR3 length equals 13 residues. The CDR3 reads CASQDTSYNEQFF. Here the CDR3 DNA reads TGTGCCAGCCAGGACACTTCCTACAATGAGCAGTTCTTC. The full variable domain, its missing parts supplied by reference TRBV19 and TRBJ2-1, is DGGITQSPKYLFRKEGQNVTLSCEQNLNHDAMYWYRQDPGQGLRLIYYSQIVNDFQKGDIAEGYSVSREKKESFPLTVTSAQKNPTAFYLCASQDTSYNEQFFGPGTRLTVL.

This chain connects TRBV28 to TRBJ2-3; the D gene is possibly TRBD2 (6 bases). V lost 5 bases and J 5 bases, leaving 17 bases between the germline ends. The CDR3 extends over 15 amino acids. Germline-derived CDR1 and CDR2 are MDHEN and SYDVKM. The CDR3 DNA reads TGTGCCAGCAGTGTCCGCGGCCCGCGGGGAGATACGCAGTATTTT. Protein: CASSVRGPRGDTQYF. Full variable domain (remainder filled in from reference TRBV28 and TRBJ2-3): DVKVTQSSRYLVKRTGEKVFLECVQDMDHENMFWYRQDPGLGLRLIYFSYDVKMKEKGDIPEGYSVSREKKERFSLILESASTNQTSMYLCASSVRGPRGDTQYFGPGTRLTVL.

The chain has TRBV13 and TRBJ1-5; D call uncertain. The CDR3 totals 15 residues. V was shortened by 3 bases and J by 2 bases, with 11 bases between the two germline ends. Germline V gene lookup returns CDR1 PRHDT and CDR2 FYEKMQ (reference sequence). The CDR3 protein is CASSFGYRGNQPQHF. Written as DNA, the CDR3 is TGTGCCAGCAGCTTCGGTTATCGGGGCAATCAGCCCCAGCATTTT. Filled out from reference TRBV13 and TRBJ1-5, the complete variable domain reads AAGVIQSPRHLIKEKRETATLKCYPIPRHDTVYWYQQGPGQDPQFLISFYEKMQSDKGSIPDRFSAQQFSDYHSELNMSSLELGDSALYFCASSFGYRGNQPQHFGDGTRLSIL.

The chain employs TRBV28 and TRBJ2-7, with D unresolved. V dropped 1 base and J dropped 2 bases, with 6 bases sitting between them. Germline-derived CDR1 and CDR2 are MDHEN and SYDVKM. This CDR3 contains 13 residues. Here the CDR3 reads CASSLLQTYEQYF. The CDR3 coding sequence is TGTGCCAGCAGTTTATTACAAACCTACGAGCAGTACTTC.

The rearrangement links TRBV29-1 to TRBJ1-2, with 7 bases that match TRBD1. The CDR3 consists of 12 residues. Trimming took 7 bases from V and 3 from J; bases not matched to a gene: 5. The germline CDR1 and CDR2 sequences are SQVTM and ANQGSEA. CDR3 DNA sequence: TGCAGCGCCACCGGGACAGACTATGGCTACACCTTC. Amino acid sequence: CSATGTDYGYTF.

This clone came up once. The chain has TRBV19 and TRBJ2-7; D is tentatively TRBD1 or TRBD2 (5 bases each). Per germline, CDR1 LNHDA and CDR2 SQIVND (reference sequence). The ends were cut back, 2 bases at V and 0 bases at J, with 20 bases in the middle. The CDR3 runs 18 residues. The CDR3 loop reads CASSILFEGHKSSYEQYF. In nucleotides, the CDR3 is TGTGCCAGTAGTATATTGTTTGAGGGGCACAAGTCCTCCTACGAGCAGTACTTC.